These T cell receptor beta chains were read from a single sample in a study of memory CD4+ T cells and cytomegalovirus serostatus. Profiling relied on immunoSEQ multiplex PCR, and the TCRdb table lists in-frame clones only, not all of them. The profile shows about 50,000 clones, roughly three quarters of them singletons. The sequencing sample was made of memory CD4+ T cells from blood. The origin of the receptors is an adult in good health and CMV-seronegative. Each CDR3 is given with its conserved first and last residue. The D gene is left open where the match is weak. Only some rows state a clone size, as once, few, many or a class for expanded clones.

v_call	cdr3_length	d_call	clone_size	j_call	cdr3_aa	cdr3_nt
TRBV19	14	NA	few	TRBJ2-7	CASSRGGNDYEQYF	TGTGCCAGTAGTAGGGGCGGTAACGACTACGAGCAGTACTTC
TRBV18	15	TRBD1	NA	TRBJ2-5	CASSPTGVVGETQYF	TGTGCCAGCTCACCGACAGGGGTTGTGGGAGAGACCCAGTACTTC
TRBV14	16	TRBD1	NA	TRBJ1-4	CASSPRLGQVNEKLFF	TGTGCCAGCAGCCCGCGCCTGGGACAGGTTAATGAAAAACTGTTTTTT
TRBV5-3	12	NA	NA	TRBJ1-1	CARKSWWTELFF	TGTGCCAGGAAGTCCTGGTGGACAGAGCTTTTCTTT
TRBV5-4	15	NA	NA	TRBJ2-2	CASSSVTGNTGELFF	TGTGCCAGCAGTTCGGTCACGGGTAACACCGGGGAGCTGTTTTTT
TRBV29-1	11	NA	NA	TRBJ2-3	CSVGTADTQYF	TGCAGCGTCGGGACTGCAGATACGCAGTATTTT
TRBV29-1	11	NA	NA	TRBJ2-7	CSAFTGYEQYF	TGCAGCGCCTTTACAGGGTACGAGCAGTACTTC
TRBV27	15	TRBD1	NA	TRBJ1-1	CASSLNRGPNTEAFF	TGTGCCAGCAGTTTAAACAGGGGGCCGAACACTGAAGCTTTCTTT
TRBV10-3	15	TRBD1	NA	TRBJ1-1	CAISPRGQGDTEAFF	TGTGCCATCTCCCCCAGGGGGCAAGGAGACACTGAAGCTTTCTTT
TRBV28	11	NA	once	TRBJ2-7	CASSLGSEQYF	TGTGCCAGCAGTTTGGGGTCCGAGCAGTACTTC
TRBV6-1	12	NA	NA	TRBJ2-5	CASRRTQETQYF	TGTGCCAGTCGACGTACACAAGAGACCCAGTACTTC
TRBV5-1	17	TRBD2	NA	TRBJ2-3	CASSVGLAGTGTDTQYF	TGCGCCAGCAGCGTAGGTCTAGCGGGGACTGGCACAGATACGCAGTATTTT
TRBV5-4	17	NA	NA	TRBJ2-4	CASSSRGLIGEKNIQYF	TGTGCCAGCAGCTCCCGCGGGTTGATTGGGGAGAAAAACATTCAGTACTTC
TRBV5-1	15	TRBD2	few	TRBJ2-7	CASSLDLAGFYEQYF	TGCGCCAGCAGCTTGGACCTAGCGGGCTTCTACGAGCAGTACTTC
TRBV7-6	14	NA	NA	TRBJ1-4	CASSRGRLNEKLFF	TGTGCCAGCAGCCGTGGACGCCTTAATGAAAAACTGTTTTTT
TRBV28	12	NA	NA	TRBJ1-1	CASQQVNTEAFF	TGTGCCAGCCAGCAAGTGAACACTGAAGCTTTCTTT
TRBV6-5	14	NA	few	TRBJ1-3	CASSYTGSGNTIYF	TGTGCCAGCAGTTACACGGGGTCAGGAAACACCATATATTTT
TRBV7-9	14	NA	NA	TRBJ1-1	CASSLSGGYTEAFF	TGTGCCAGCAGCTTATCGGGGGGCTACACTGAAGCTTTCTTT
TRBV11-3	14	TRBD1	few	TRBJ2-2	CASSPDRGRGELFF	TGTGCCAGCAGCCCGGACAGGGGGCGCGGGGAGCTGTTTTTT
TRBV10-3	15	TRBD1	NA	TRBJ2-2	CATKGARANTGELFF	TGTGCCACCAAGGGGGCACGAGCGAACACCGGGGAGCTGTTTTTT
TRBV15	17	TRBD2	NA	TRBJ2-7	CATSRFRLAGVSGEQYF	TGTGCCACCAGCAGATTCCGACTAGCGGGAGTATCGGGCGAGCAGTACTTC
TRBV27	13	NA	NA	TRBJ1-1	CASSERLATEAFF	TGTGCCAGCAGTGAGAGGCTGGCCACTGAAGCTTTCTTT
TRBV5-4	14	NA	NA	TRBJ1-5	CASSLDPERAPQHF	TGTGCCAGCAGCTTGGATCCCGAGAGGGCGCCCCAGCATTTT
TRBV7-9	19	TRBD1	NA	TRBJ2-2	CASSLELRDRGANTGELFF	TGTGCCAGCAGCTTAGAACTTAGGGACAGGGGAGCGAACACCGGGGAGCTGTTTTTT
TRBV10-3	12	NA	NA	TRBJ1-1	CAISEWQGEAFF	TGTGCCATCAGTGAGTGGCAGGGGGAAGCTTTCTTT
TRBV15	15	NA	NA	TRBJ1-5	CATSRDRGENQPQHF	TGTGCCACCAGCAGAGATCGAGGGGAAAATCAGCCCCAGCATTTT
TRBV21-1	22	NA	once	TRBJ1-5	CASSNHRGWDICGLYSNQPQHF	TGTGCCAGCAGCAACCACAGGGGTTGGGATATATGCGGGCTTTATAGCAATCAGCCCCAGCATTTT
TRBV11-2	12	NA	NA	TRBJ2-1	CASSPQDREQFF	TGTGCCAGCAGTCCCCAAGATCGTGAGCAGTTCTTC
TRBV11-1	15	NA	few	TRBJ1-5	CASSLTGQSNQPQHF	TGTGCCAGCAGCTTGACAGGACAGAGCAATCAGCCCCAGCATTTT
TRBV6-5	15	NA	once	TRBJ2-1	CASSYPRGMGYEQFF	TGTGCCAGCAGTTACCCTAGAGGCATGGGCTATGAGCAGTTCTTC
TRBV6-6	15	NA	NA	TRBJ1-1	CASSPKVQGNTEAFF	TGTGCCAGCAGTCCCAAAGTACAGGGGAACACTGAAGCTTTCTTT
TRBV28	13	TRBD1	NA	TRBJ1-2	CASSSPGQGSYTF	TGTGCCAGCAGTTCACCGGGACAGGGGAGCTACACCTTC
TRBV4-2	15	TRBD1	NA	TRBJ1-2	CASSQDQDREAGYTF	TGTGCCAGCAGCCAAGATCAGGACAGGGAAGCTGGCTATACCTTC
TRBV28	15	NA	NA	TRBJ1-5	CASSLVLGGNQPQHF	TGTGCCAGCAGTTTGGTCCTAGGGGGCAATCAGCCCCAGCATTTT
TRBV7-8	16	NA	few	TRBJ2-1	CASSPLQIITYNEQFF	TGTGCCAGCAGCCCCCTACAGATAATCACCTACAATGAGCAGTTCTTC
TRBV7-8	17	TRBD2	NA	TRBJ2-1	CASSGPSGMLSYNEQFF	TGTGCCAGCAGCGGCCCAAGCGGGATGCTCTCCTACAATGAGCAGTTCTTC
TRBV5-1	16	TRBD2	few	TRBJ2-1	CASSLGQFGGSREQFF	TGCGCCAGCAGCTTGGGGCAGTTTGGCGGGAGTCGGGAGCAGTTCTTC
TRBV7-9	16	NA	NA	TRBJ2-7	CASSLGFSGASKGQYF	TGTGCCAGCAGCTTAGGTTTTAGCGGAGCTTCGAAGGGGCAGTACTTC
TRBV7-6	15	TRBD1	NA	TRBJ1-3	CASSPSPGGGNTIYF	TGTGCCAGCAGCCCAAGCCCAGGGGGTGGAAACACCATATATTTT
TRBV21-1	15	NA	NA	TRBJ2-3	CASSPREGGTDTQYF	TGTGCCAGCAGCCCCCGGGAGGGTGGCACAGATACGCAGTATTTT
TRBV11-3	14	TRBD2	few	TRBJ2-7	CASSLDGTNYEQYF	TGTGCCAGCAGCTTAGACGGGACTAACTACGAGCAGTACTTC
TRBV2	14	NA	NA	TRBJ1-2	CASSLDRLNYGYTF	TGTGCCAGCAGCTTAGACAGACTGAACTATGGCTACACCTTC
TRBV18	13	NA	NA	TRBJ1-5	CASSPQQEQPQHF	TGTGCCAGCTCACCCCAACAAGAGCAGCCCCAGCATTTT